The rows below give T cell receptor beta chains drawn from one sample of a study of blood T cell repertoires in COVID-19. Using immunoSEQ multiplex PCR, the repertoire was profiled, and TCRdb retains in-frame clones only, with some absent. The top ten clones hold around 6.7% of a sample with more than 140,000 clones, 84% of them seen once. Sequences were obtained from peripheral blood. These receptors were collected from a woman in her fifties or sixties in a cohort sampled during active or convalescent COVID-19. CDR3s leave out the opening cysteine and the closing phenylalanine or tryptophan. D genes are given only for firm matches.

. | TRBV4-2 | ASSQGTGTSYYGYT
. | TRBV7-2 | ASSPTGLASGNTIY
. | TRBV25-1 | ASSSHGTGELF
. | TRBV6-1 | ASSEVGQSRIYEQY
. | TRBV6-6 | ASSHREDYGYT
TRBD1 | TRBV9 | ASSAGTGEETQY
. | TRBV3-1/TRBV3-2 | ASSLRTGLTDTQY
TRBD1 | TRBV3-1/TRBV3-2 | ASSQDKNHRGRVDGYT
TRBD1 | TRBV7-9 | ASSLPRGQQETQY
. | TRBV2 | ASKLTLGQKNTEAF
TRBD2 | TRBV18 | ASSKAGGPADTQY
. | TRBV7-9 | ASIHPPGGSGNTIY
TRBD1 | TRBV25-1 | ASRETGRNYGYT
. | TRBV12-3/TRBV12-4 | ASSLSSGELF
TRBD2 | TRBV27 | ASSLRRGTSGLKHEQY
TRBD1 | TRBV7-3 | ASSSTGTGGGYT
TRBD2 | TRBV7-8 | ASSSGGGAGETQY
. | TRBV3-1/TRBV3-2 | ASNLQEPSTDTQY
TRBD1 | TRBV12-5 | ASGLGQGGNTIY
. | TRBV5-1 | ASSLGSSGNTIY
TRBD1 | TRBV3-1/TRBV3-2 | ASSQQGATNEKLF
TRBD2 | TRBV15 | ATSPGLAGGRWVTDTQY
. | TRBV5-1 | ASSVQETQY
TRBD1 | TRBV4-1 | ASSAGQTEDYGYT
. | TRBV13 | ASSLGQGLALH
TRBD2 | TRBV10-2 | ASRIAGEYNEQF
. | TRBV7-2 | ASSGGLYNEQF
TRBD1 | TRBV7-9 | ASSSQTGVSEQF
. | TRBV27 | ASSLAGWATEAF
. | TRBV6-5 | ASSSFNEQF
TRBD2 | TRBV24-1 | ATSGSGGTNEQF
TRBD2 | TRBV5-1 | ASSPPGGTGSGANVLT
TRBD2 | TRBV6-4 | ASSAVTMSSGGGYYNEQF
. | TRBV30 | AWSVLPNQPQH
. | TRBV28 | ASSLSRDKQGAEQY
. | TRBV19 | ASSSVQGYGYT
. | TRBV24-1 | ATSDWDRRGWTQY
TRBD2 | TRBV14 | ASSSREVAGSYEQY
TRBD1 | TRBV9 | ASSDRDRRNEKLF
. | TRBV5-4 | ASSGGQLLDPGANVLT
TRBD1 | TRBV6-6 | ASSRTGQDQPQH
TRBD1 | TRBV3-1/TRBV3-2 | ASSPLWRGRTEAF
TRBD2 | TRBV5-1 | ASSFWGGTDTQY
. | TRBV12-3/TRBV12-4 | ASSLVRVEQY
. | TRBV9 | ASSVGPVQETQY
. | TRBV27 | ASSFTRQSTDTQY
. | TRBV12-5 | ASGFAISTDSNQPQH
. | TRBV11-2 | ASSLDAMQRNTEAF
. | TRBV30 | AWSGTLTANTEAF
. | TRBV7-9 | ASSPYHSGNTIY
TRBD1 | TRBV24-1 | ATSDNDRGAPQETQY
TRBD1 | TRBV5-6 | ASSFGKDRDVYQPQH
TRBD1 | TRBV4-1 | ASSQGQGSYNSPLH
TRBD1 | TRBV7-8 | ASSPGTGGNSPLH
TRBD2 | TRBV5-5 | ASSFLRLAGGLMIDTQY
TRBD1 | TRBV13 | ASSHHRTGSSGANVLT
. | TRBV6-2/TRBV6-3 | ASSYKGGGYNEQF
. | TRBV29-1 | SIDRSNGYT